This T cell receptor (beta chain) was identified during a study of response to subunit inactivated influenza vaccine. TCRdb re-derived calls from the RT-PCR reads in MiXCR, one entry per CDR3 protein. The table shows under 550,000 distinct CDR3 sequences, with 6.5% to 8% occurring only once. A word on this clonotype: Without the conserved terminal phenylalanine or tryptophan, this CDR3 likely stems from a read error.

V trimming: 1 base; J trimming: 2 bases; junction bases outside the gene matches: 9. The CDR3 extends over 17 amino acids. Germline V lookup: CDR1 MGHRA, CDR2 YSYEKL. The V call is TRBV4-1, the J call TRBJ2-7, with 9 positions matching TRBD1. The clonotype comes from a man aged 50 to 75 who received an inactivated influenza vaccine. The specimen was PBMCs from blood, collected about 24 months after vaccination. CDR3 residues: CASSQVRGQGLPYEQYL. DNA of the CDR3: TGCGCCAGCAGCCAAGTTCGGGGACAGGGTCTCCCCTACGAGCAGTACTTA.